Shown below are 17 T cell receptor beta chains from a single sample sequenced in a study of graft-versus-host responses after intestinal transplantation. Measured with immunoSEQ multiplex PCR; TCRdb has only the in-frame clones, and not every one. The profile covers approximately 21,000 clones, with around 56% appearing a single time and approximately 0.93% taken by the ten largest. The starting material was alloreactive CD4+ T cells from a mixed lymphocyte reaction culture, obtained before intestinal transplant. The subset is: CFSE-low proliferating T cells sorted from roughly six-day pre-transplant mixed lymphocyte reaction (GvH or HvG direction). The receptors were sampled from a human patient who received an intestinal transplant.

In its sample, this clone is medium-sized. The chain joins TRBV10-3 to TRBJ1-5; D is unresolved. The germline V gene has CDR1 ENHRY and CDR2 SYGVKD. Trimming cost V 7 bases and J 6 bases, with 13 bases left between them. The CDR3 runs 13 residues. CDR3 bases: TGTGCCATCACTGTGGGCCCTGGTCAGCCCCAGCATTTT. It translates to CAITVGPGQPQHF.

CDR3 in DNA: TGTGCCAGCAGCGTAGTTCTCGGGCAGGGCTCGAACACCGGGGAGCTGTTTTTT. It codes for CASSVVLGQGSNTGELFF. The chain combines TRBV9 with TRBJ2-2; D is possibly TRBD1 (5 bases). CDR1 SGDLS and CDR2 YYNGEE come from the germline V gene. With 0 bases removed from V and 0 bases from J, the gap between germline ends came to 15 bases. The CDR3 runs 18 residues.

The rearrangement uses TRBV19 and TRBJ1-5; D gene unclear. CDR1 LNHDA and CDR2 SQIVND come from the germline V gene (reference sequence). Trimming pared 3 bases from V and 5 bases from J, leaving 11 bases between. The CDR3 length is 14 residues. CDR3 nucleotides: TGTGCCAGTAGTATGAAGAGGTTGGATCAGCCCCAGCATTTT. Encoded protein: CASSMKRLDQPQHF.

The chain employs TRBV25-1 and TRBJ1-2, with D perhaps matching TRBD1 (6 bases). Germline CDR1 MGHDK, CDR2 SYGVNS. V was clipped by 6 bases and J by 4 bases, with 15 bases between them. There are 14 residues in the CDR3. CDR3: CASSLQGTFYGYTF. CDR3 nucleotides: TGTGCCAGCAGCCTACAGGGTACTTTCTATGGCTACACCTTC.

This chain connects TRBV18 to TRBJ2-5; 7 bases map to TRBD1. V gave up 0 bases and J gave up 4 bases; unmatched junction bases: 2. The CDR3 runs to 14 residues. Per the germline V gene, CDR1 is KGHSH and CDR2 is LQKENI. The CDR3 DNA sequence: TGTGCCAGCTCACCACCCACAGGGGCAGAGACCCAGTACTTC. Encoded protein: CASSPPTGAETQYF.

For this clone: No DNA is shown, since the ends of the CDR3 on it are uncertain; the CDR3 is the one TCRdb lists. The rearrangement links TRBV28 to TRBJ2-1; whether TRBD2, the table's D call, matches the DNA was not checked. Germline V gives CDR1 MDHEN, CDR2 SYDVKM. The CDR3 totals 22 residues, both ends included. The CDR3 sequence: CASSSGTSSGFWRGSSYNEQFF.

This clone has just a few counts. The chain uses TRBV5-1 and TRBJ1-1; 9 bases fit TRBD1. Looked up from germline, CDR1 is SGHRS and CDR2 is YFSETQ. This CDR3 is built from 14 residues. Losses at the gene ends were 4 bases for V and 7 bases for J; bases not matched to a gene: 8. The CDR3 DNA sequence: TGCGCCAGCAGCCCGAACAGGGGGCGGGGTGAAGCTTTCTTT. This gives the protein CASSPNRGRGEAFF.

The V call is TRBV5-6, the J call TRBJ1-1; 8 bases map to TRBD1. The V gene end was trimmed by 3 bases and the J gene end by 6 bases; junction bases not matched to a gene: 4. This CDR3 spans 13 amino acids. Germline V gene sequence: CDR1 SGHDT, CDR2 YYEEEE. The CDR3 sequence: CASSWTGLAEAFF. DNA for the CDR3: TGTGCCAGCAGCTGGACAGGGCTGGCTGAAGCTTTCTTT.

This chain links TRBV30 with TRBJ1-1; D is unresolved. Germline values: CDR1 GTSNPN, CDR2 SVGIG (reference sequence). The CDR3 has 15 amino acids. V was shortened by 2 bases and J by 2 bases, with 15 bases between the two germline ends. The CDR3, as DNA: TGTGCCTGGAGTATGATAGAGGCGGGAAACACTGAAGCTTTCTTT. Its protein product is CAWSMIEAGNTEAFF. Full variable domain (remainder filled in from reference TRBV30 and TRBJ1-1): SQTIHQWPATLVQPVGSPLSLECTVEGTSNPNLYWYRQAAGRGLQLLFYSVGIGQISSEVPQNLSASRPQDRQFILSSKKLLLSDSGFYLCAWSMIEAGNTEAFFGQGTRLTVV.

This clone was detected a few times. The chain links TRBV30 to TRBJ1-2, with TRBD1 matching over 8 bases. There are 13 residues in the CDR3. Losses at the gene ends were 2 bases for V and 11 bases for J; bases not matched to a gene: 10. The germline V gene has CDR1 GTSNPN and CDR2 SVGIG (reference sequence). The CDR3, as DNA: TGTGCCTGGAGTCAACTCGGGACAGGTTCTTACACCTTC. Amino acid sequence: CAWSQLGTGSYTF.

The rearrangement joins TRBV10-3 to TRBJ1-5; 7 bases line up with TRBD1. The CDR3 contains 17 residues. The germline V gene has CDR1 ENHRY and CDR2 SYGVKD. Trimming cost V 3 bases and J 5 bases; bases outside gene matches: 13. This CDR3 is CAISDGQAPIGHQPQHF. The CDR3 bases are TGTGCCATCAGTGATGGACAGGCCCCAATCGGGCATCAGCCCCAGCATTTT.

The chain is built from TRBV27 and TRBJ2-5, with 9 bases that match TRBD2. Losses at the gene ends were 3 bases for V and 3 bases for J; bases not matched to a gene: 5. The CDR3 has 15 residues. Germline-derived CDR1 and CDR2 are MNHEY and SMNVEV (reference sequence). CDR3 nucleotide sequence: TGTGCCAGCAGTTTGTATAGCGGGGGAAAAGAGACCCAGTACTTC. Translation: CASSLYSGGKETQYF.

This clone was seen just once. This sequence joins TRBV10-1 and TRBJ2-7, with 11 positions matching TRBD2. Per germline, CDR1 WNHNN and CDR2 SYGVQD (reference sequence). The CDR3 consists of 14 residues. The trim removed 3 bases at V and 3 bases at J, leaving 1 base unmatched. For the CDR3, the DNA is TGCGCCAGCAGTGAAGGACTAGCGGGCTACGAGCAGTACTTC. It specifies CASSEGLAGYEQYF.

The chain uses TRBV29-1 and TRBJ2-7; 9 bases line up with TRBD1. The ends lost 4 bases at V and 6 bases at J; junction bases unmatched: 7. The CDR3 runs 13 residues. CDR1 and CDR2 from the germline V gene are SQVTM and ANQGSEA. CDR3 nucleotide sequence: TGCAGCGTTGGAGGGGGGACAGGGAGCGAGCAGTACTTC. Protein sequence: CSVGGGTGSEQYF.

This clone was seen a few times. The chain couples TRBV6-1 to TRBJ1-2; 7 bases agree with TRBD1. Trimming at V came to 6 bases and at J to 4 bases, leaving 8 bases not matched to a gene. Germline V gene data show CDR1 as MNHNS and CDR2 as SASEGT. The CDR3 spans 14 residues. CDR3 nucleotides: TGTGCCAGCAGAGTGGCGGGGACAGTCTATGGCTACACCTTC. Translating it yields CASRVAGTVYGYTF.

This clone was seen a few times. V usage is TRBV18 and J usage is TRBJ1-3; the D is unclear. The germline V gene encodes CDR1 KGHSH and CDR2 LQKENI. V shed 6 bases and J shed 0 bases, with 18 bases lying between them. The length of the CDR3 is 17 residues. This chain's CDR3 is CASSPVFGDYSGNTIYF. CDR3 DNA: TGTGCCAGCTCCCCTGTGTTTGGAGACTACTCTGGAAACACCATATATTTT.

This chain joins TRBV5-1 and TRBJ2-1, with TRBD2 identical over 9 bases. The CDR3 covers 15 residues. Germline lookup yields CDR1 SGHRS and CDR2 YFSETQ. The V gene end was trimmed by 2 bases and the J gene end by 3 bases; junction bases not matched to a gene: 3. CDR3 nucleotides: TGCGCCAGCAGCTTAGCGGGAGGAAACTACAATGAGCAGTTCTTC. It codes for CASSLAGGNYNEQFF.